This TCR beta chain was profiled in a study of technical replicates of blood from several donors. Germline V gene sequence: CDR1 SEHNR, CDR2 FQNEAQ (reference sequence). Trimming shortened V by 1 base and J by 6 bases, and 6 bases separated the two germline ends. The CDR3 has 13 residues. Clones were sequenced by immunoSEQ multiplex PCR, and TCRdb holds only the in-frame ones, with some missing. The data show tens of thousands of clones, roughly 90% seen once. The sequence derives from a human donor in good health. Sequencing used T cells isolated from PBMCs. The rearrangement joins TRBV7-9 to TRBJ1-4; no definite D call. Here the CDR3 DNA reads TGTGCCAGCAGCTTAGTCGGGGATGAAAAACTGTTTTTT. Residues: CASSLVGDEKLFF.